This T cell receptor beta chain appears in the sequencing data of a study of vaccination and CD4 T cells after COVID-19. Turning to the study itself: Recovered-phase convalescent patients showed SARS-CoV-2 positivity by nasal swab PCR; about ten were mild, one severe. There were six male and four female convalescents, and two of them were Hispanic. For control cultures, the treatment was a CEFX pool, an HIV-1 Nef pool, or no peptide. Whole-study results and caveats: Median SARS-CoV-2-reactive clonotype numbers went from 21 to 38; this increase was not significant.

This clonotype came up a few times. Its antigen is as yet unknown. The Oncomine TCR Beta short-read assay was applied to DNA of cultured CD4+ T cells. A single record per CDR3 protein comes from TCRdb applying MiXCR to the PCR reads. This sample has 22,000 or so distinct CDR3 sequences; around two fifths occur once, and the top ten carry 9.5% to 15%. Indicated treatment: approximately 11-day PBMC culture with coronavirus spike peptide pools or control peptides (ViraFEST assay). This CDR3 contains 13 residues. From germline, CDR1 is SEHNR and CDR2 FQNEAQ (reference sequence). The V and J ends lost 3 bases and 1 base respectively, with 6 bases between them.

The gene calls are TRBV7-9 and TRBJ1-1; D remains unclear. This clonotype originated in a human donor who had recovered from COVID-19. Specimen: CD4+ T cells from blood, cultured in vitro. The CDR3: CASSFTANTEAFF. Written as DNA, the CDR3 is TGTGCCAGCAGCTTTACGGCGAACACTGAAGCTTTCTTT.